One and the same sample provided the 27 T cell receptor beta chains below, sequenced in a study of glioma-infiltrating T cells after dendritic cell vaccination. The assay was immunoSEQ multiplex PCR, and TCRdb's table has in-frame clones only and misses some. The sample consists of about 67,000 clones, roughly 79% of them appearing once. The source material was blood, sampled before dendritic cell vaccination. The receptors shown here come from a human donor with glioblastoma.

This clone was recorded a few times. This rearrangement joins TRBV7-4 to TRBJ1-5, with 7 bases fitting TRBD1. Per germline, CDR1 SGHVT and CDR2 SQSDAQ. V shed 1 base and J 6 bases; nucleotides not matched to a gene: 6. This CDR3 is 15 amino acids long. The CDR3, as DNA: TGTGCCAGCAGCTTAGGACAGGGACGGGGTCAGCCCCAGCATTTT. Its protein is CASSLGQGRGQPQHF.

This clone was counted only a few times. CDR3 loop: CASISTGHSNQPQHF. DNA for the CDR3: TGTGCCAGCATTTCAACAGGGCATAGCAATCAGCCCCAGCATTTT. The chain recombines TRBV6-1 with TRBJ1-5, with D possibly matching TRBD1 (6 bases). The V gene's germline CDR1 is MNHNS and CDR2 SASEGT. The CDR3 consists of 15 residues. The germline V and J ends were trimmed by 7 bases and 0 bases, with 13 bases remaining between them.

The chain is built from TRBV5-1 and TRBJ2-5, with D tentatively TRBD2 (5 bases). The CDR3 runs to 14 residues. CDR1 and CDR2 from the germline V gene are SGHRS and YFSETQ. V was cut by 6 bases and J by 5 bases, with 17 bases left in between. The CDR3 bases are TGCGCCAGCACTATCGGGGTCGGGGTCGAGACCCAGTACTTC. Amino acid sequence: CASTIGVGVETQYF. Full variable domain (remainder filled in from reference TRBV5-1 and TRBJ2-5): KAGVTQTPRYLIKTRGQQVTLSCSPISGHRSVSWYQQTPGQGLQFLFEYFSETQRNKGNFPGRFSGRQFSNSRSEMNVSTLELGDSALYLCASTIGVGVETQYFGPGTRLLVL.

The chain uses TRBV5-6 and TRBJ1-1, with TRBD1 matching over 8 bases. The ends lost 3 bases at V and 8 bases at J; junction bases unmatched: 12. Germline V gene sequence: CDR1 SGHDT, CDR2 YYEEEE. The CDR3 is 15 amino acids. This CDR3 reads CASSSLGQGQGEAFF. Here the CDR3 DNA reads TGTGCCAGCAGCTCTCTCGGACAGGGCCAAGGGGAAGCTTTCTTT.

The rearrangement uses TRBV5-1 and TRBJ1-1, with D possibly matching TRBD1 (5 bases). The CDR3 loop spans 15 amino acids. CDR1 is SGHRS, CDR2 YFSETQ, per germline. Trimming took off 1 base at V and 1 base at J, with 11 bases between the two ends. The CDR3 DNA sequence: TGCGCCAGCAGCTTGCTCGGACACGGGAACACTGAAGCTTTCTTT. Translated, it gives CASSLLGHGNTEAFF.

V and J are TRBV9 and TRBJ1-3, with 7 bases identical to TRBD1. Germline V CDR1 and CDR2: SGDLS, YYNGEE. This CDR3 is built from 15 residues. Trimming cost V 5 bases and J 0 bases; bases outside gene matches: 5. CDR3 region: CASSPRDSSGNTIYF. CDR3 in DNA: TGTGCCAGCAGTCCCCGGGACAGCTCTGGAAACACCATATATTTT. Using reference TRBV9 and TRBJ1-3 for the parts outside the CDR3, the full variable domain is DSGVTQTPKHLITATGQRVTLRCSPRSGDLSVYWYQQSLDQGLQFLIQYYNGEERAKGNILERFSAQQFPDLHSELNLSSLELGDSALYFCASSPRDSSGNTIYFGEGSWLTVV.

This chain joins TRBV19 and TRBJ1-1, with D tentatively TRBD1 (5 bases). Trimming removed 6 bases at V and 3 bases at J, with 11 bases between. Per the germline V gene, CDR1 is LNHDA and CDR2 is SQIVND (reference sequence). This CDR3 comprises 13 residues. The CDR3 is CASRYTRDTEAFF. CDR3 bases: TGTGCCAGTAGATACACCAGGGACACTGAAGCTTTCTTT.

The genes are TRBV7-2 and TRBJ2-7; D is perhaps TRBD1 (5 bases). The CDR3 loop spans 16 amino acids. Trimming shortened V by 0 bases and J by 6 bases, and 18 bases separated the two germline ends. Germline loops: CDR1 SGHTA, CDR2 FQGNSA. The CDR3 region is CASSLAQVIRGGEQYF. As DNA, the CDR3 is TGTGCCAGCAGCTTAGCCCAAGTAATAAGGGGTGGCGAGCAGTACTTC.

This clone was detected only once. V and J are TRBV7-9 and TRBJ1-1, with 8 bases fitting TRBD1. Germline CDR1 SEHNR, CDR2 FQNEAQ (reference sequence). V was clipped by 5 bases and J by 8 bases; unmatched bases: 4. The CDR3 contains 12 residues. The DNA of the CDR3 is TGTGCCAGCAGCATGTGGACAGGGGAAGCTTTCTTT. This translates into CASSMWTGEAFF.

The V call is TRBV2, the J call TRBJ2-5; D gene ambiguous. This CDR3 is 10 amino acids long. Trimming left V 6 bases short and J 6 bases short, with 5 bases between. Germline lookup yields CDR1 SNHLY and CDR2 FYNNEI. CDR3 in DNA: TGTGCCAGCAGGGAGAAGACCCAGTACTTC. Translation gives CASREKTQYF.

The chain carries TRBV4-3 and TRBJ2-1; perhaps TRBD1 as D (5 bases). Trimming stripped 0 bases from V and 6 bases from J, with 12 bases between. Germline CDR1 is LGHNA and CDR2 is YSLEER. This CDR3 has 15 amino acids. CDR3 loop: CASSQDGNRLNEQFF. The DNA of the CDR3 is TGCGCCAGCAGCCAAGACGGAAACAGGCTCAATGAGCAGTTCTTC.

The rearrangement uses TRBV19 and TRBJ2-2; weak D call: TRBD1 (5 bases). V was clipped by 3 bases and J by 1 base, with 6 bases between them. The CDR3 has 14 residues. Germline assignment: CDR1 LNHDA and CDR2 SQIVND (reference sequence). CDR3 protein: CASSIRVNTGELFF. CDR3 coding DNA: TGTGCCAGTAGTATCAGGGTGAACACCGGGGAGCTGTTTTTT.

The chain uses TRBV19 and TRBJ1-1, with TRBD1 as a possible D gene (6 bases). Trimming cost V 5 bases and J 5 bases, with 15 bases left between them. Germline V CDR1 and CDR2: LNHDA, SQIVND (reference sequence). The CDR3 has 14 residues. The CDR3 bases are TGTGCCAGTAGTGTACAGGGTTATGGGACTGAAGCTTTCTTT. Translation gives CASSVQGYGTEAFF.

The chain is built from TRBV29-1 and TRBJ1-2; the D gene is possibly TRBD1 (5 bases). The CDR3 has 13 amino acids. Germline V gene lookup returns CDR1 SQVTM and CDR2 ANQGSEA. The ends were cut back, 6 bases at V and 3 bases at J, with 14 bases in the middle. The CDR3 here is CSVDIFPDYGYTF. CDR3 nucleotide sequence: TGCAGCGTGGACATTTTTCCCGACTATGGCTACACCTTC. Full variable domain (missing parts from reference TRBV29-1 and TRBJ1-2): SAVISQKPSRDICQRGTSLTIQCQVDSQVTMMFWYRQQPGQSLTLIATANQGSEATYESGFVIDKFPISRPNLTFSTLTVSNMSPEDSSIYLCSVDIFPDYGYTFGSGTRLTVV.

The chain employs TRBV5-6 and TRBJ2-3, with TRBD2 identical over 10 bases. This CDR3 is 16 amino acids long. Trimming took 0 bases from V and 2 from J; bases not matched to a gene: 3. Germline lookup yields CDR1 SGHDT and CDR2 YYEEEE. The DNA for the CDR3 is TGTGCCAGCAGCTTGGTTAGCGGGGGGATCACAGATACGCAGTATTTT. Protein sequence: CASSLVSGGITDTQYF.

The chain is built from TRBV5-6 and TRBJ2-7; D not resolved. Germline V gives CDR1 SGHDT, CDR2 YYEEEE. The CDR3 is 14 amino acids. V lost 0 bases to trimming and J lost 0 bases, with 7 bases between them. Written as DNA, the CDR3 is TGTGCCAGCAGCTTGGTTTCAAACTCCTACGAGCAGTACTTC. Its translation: CASSLVSNSYEQYF.

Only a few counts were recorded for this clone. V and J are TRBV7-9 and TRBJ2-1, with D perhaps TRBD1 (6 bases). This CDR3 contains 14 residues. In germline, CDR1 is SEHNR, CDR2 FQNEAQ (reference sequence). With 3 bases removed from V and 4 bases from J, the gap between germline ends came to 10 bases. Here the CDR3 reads CASSLPGQYNEQFF. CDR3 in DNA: TGTGCCAGCAGCTTGCCCGGACAGTACAATGAGCAGTTCTTC.

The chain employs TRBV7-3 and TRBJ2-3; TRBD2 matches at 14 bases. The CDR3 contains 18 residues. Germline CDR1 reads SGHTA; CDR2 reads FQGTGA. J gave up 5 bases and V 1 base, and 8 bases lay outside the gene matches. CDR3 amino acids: CASSLIGTSGGSRDTQYF. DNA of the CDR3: TGTGCCAGCAGCTTAATAGGGACTAGCGGGGGCTCGAGAGATACGCAGTATTTT. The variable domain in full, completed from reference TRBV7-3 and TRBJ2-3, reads GAGVSQTPSNKVTEKGKYVELRCDPISGHTALYWYRQSLGQGPEFLIYFQGTGAADDSGLPNDRFFAVRPEGSVSTLKIQRTERGDSAVYLCASSLIGTSGGSRDTQYFGPGTRLTVL.

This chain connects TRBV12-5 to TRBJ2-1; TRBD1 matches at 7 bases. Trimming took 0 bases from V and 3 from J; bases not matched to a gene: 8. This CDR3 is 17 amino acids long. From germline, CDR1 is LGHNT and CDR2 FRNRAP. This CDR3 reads CASGLVANRGDYNEQFF. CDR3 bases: TGTGCTAGTGGTTTGGTAGCAAACAGGGGTGACTACAATGAGCAGTTCTTC.

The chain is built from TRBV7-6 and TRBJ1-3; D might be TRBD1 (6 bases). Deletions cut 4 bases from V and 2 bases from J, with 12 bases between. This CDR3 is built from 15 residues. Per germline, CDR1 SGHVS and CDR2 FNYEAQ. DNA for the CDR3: TGTGCCAGCAGCTACGGTGGGGACACTGGAAACACCATATATTTT. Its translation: CASSYGGDTGNTIYF.

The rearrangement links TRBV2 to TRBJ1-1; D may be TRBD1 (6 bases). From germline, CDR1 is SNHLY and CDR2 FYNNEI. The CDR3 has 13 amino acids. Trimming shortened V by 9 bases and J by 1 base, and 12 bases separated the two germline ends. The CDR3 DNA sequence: TGTGCCAGTCGACAGGAGGAGAACACTGAAGCTTTCTTT. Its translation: CASRQEENTEAFF.

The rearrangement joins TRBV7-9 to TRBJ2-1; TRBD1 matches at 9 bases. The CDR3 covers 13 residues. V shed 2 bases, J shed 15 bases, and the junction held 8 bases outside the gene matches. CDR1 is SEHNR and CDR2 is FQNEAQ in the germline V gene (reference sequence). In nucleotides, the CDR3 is TGTGCCAGCAGCTTATCAGGGGGACAGGGATGGTTCTTC. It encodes CASSLSGGQGWFF. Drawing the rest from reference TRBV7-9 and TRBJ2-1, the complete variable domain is DTGVSQNPRHKITKRGQNVTFRCDPISEHNRLYWYRQTLGQGPEFLTYFQNEAQLEKSRLLSDRFSAERPKGSFSTLEIQRTEQGDSAMYLCASSLSGGQGWFFGPGTRLTVL.

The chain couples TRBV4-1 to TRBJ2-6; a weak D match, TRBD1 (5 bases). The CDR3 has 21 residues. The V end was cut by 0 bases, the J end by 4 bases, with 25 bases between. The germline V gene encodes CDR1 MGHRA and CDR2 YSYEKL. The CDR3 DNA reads TGCGCCAGCAGCCAAGATGCGAGACAGAAAACGCGTCTGTCAGGGGCCAACGTCCTGACTTTC. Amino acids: CASSQDARQKTRLSGANVLTF.

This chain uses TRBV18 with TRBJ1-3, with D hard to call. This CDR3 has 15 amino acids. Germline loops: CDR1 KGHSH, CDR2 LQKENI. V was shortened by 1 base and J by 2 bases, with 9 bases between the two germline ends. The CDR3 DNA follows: TGTGCCAGCTCACCACAGACTGAGACTGGAAACACCATATATTTT. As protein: CASSPQTETGNTIYF.

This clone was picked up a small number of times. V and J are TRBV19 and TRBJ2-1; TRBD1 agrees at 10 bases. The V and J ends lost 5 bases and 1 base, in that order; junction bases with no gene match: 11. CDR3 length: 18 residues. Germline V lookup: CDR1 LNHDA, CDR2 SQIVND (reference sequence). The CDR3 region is CASSARFGTGESYNEQFF. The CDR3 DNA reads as TGTGCCAGTAGTGCCCGGTTTGGGACAGGGGAATCCTACAATGAGCAGTTCTTC.

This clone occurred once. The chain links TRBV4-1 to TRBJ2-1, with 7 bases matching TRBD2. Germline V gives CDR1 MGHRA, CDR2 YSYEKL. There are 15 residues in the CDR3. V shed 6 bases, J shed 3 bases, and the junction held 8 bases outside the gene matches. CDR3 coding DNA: TGCGCCAGCAGTAAACCGGGGGGTAACTACAATGAGCAGTTCTTC. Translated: CASSKPGGNYNEQFF.

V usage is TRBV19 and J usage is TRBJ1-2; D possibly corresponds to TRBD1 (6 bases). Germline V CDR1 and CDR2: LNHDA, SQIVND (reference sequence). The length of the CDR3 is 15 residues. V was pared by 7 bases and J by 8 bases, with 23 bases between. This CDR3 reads CASTALQGIQWGYTF. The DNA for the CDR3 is TGTGCCAGTACCGCTCTACAGGGAATCCAGTGGGGCTACACCTTC.